This section outlines one TCR beta chain sequence together with its context. The antigen it binds to is not known. Qualities for individual bases were not recorded, and no much larger clone is one base off. Taken from the germline V gene, the CDR1 and CDR2 loops are LGHNA and YNFKEQ. Relative to germline, V is 1 base shorter and J is 0 bases shorter, with 10 bases between their ends. From cysteine to phenylalanine, the CDR3 is 16 amino acids long. Here the CDR3 DNA is all that survives: 48 bases in frame from base 1. The library was obtained by multiplex PCR. These reads were obtained on an Illumina HiSeq 4000. iRepertoire HTBI primers and Arm-PCR amplification of CDR3 regions were used to construct TCR beta libraries. Before sequencing, the PCR products underwent gel purification. The paper's processing steps were these. A total of fewer than 70 TRBV and 14 TRBJ segments were identified across samples and were used for gene usage analysis of CDR3 amino acid clonotypes. COPE and FqMerger were used to merge the filtered high-quality paired reads into contigs. BLAST was used to align contigs to IMGT TRBV, TRBD and TRBJ reference genes, and CDR3 was defined according to IMGT. Any clonotype with a frequency above 0.1% was classified as a highly expanded clone. Shannon entropy served as the measure of repertoire diversity, while the Gini coefficient captured V-J evenness. A clonotype found in more than one individual was treated as public. TCRdb passed the public sequencing reads through fastp at Q25 and MiXCR, retaining productive beta sequences. Each entry is one CDR3 protein sequence, shown with its most common DNA and genes. TCRdb assigned the V and J calls; the authors' analysis was not used. The sample contains approximately 350,000 distinct CDR3 sequences, 15% to 20% of them found a single time. 20% to 25% of the sample comes from the top ten.

These data originate in a study of regulatory T cells in long-lasting Graves disease (dated by TCRdb to 2020 to 2023). Background on the whole study: Patients with newly diagnosed Graves' disease had been on antithyroid drugs for under 3 months. A total of around 33 samples were covered by TCR sequencing, comprising roughly 13 persistent and about 20 newly diagnosed Graves' disease patients. Patients with persistent Graves' disease were compared with patients with newly diagnosed Graves' disease using TCR sequencing and RNA sequencing of peripheral blood. The study was conducted in China and was registered as a clinical trial. What the work shows at the level of the full study, not this receptor alone: Only the TCR beta chain was sequenced and analyzed. Lower TCR Shannon entropy and fewer highly expanded clones were observed in persistent Graves' disease patients than in newly diagnosed patients, which suggested clonal expansion. Preferential use of TRBV28, TRBJ1-2 and TRBJ2-5 was observed in persistent disease, whereas TRBV20-1 and TRBJ2-1 were favored in newly diagnosed disease. A larger number of public clonotypes was shared among persistent patients (approximately 3,000) than among newly diagnosed patients (around 970). The authors noted that the small sample size was a limitation that may lower accuracy. Only peripheral blood was studied, because thyroid tissue, the primary lesion, was inaccessible.

This sample's time point label indicates: newly diagnosed GD, antithyroid drugs for less than 3 months. RNA was extracted from PBMCs in TRIzol for both TCR sequencing and RNA sequencing. Graves' disease was diagnosed according to American Thyroid Association guidelines. The patients came from an endocrinology department in Xi'an, China. Each patient gave approximately 10 milliliters of peripheral blood, collected in an EDTA anticoagulant tube. Ficoll Paque Plus density gradient separation was used to isolate PBMCs, and no additional T cell sorting was done. An Agilent 2100 Bioanalyzer and agarose gel were used to assess RNA quality, and a NanoDrop 2000 was used to measure RNA concentration. The same specimen was also included in a second study, on T cells in Graves' hyperthyroidism and ophthalmopathy. As that second paper reports: A patient counted as having stable Graves' hyperthyroidism if no progression to ophthalmopathy occurred over 18 months of follow-up. Hyperthyroidism patients were aged 18 to 65 years and newly diagnosed, with disease duration of less than 2 months. Exclusion was applied to patients with uncontrolled infections, other autoimmune diseases, pregnancy or lactation. Diagnoses relied on clinical symptoms, serum thyroxine and TRAb, thyroid ultrasound and orbital computed tomography. The first round of RT-PCR for the TCR CDR3 was performed with the HTBI primer set and the Qiagen OneStep RT-PCR kit. Blood samples also contained most of the expanded thyroid clonotypes (frequency above 0.001), which suggests that blood repertoires may reflect thyroid immune responses. In cross-validation, a model built on a 13 V-J signature told ophthalmopathy apart from stable hyperthyroidism with 87.88% sensitivity and approximately 81% specificity, and in testing the same model reached 80%/75%. During validation, the model predicted progression to ophthalmopathy a median of approximately six months ahead of onset, with more than 60% sensitivity and less than 85% specificity. To identify distinguishing TCR V-J signatures, a discovery cohort of about 100 patients was used, comprising 43 with Graves' ophthalmopathy and 57 with stable Graves' hyperthyroidism. Prospective prediction of ophthalmopathy was tested in an independent validation cohort consisting of 18 hyperthyroidism patients and over 15 patients who later progressed to ophthalmopathy. The approximately 100 discovery patients were divided at random into training and test sets in a 7:3 ratio. The study also compared thyroid tissue and blood T-cell repertoires from five or six Graves' hyperthyroidism patients. Following sampling, methimazole starting at 30 mg daily was given to hyperthyroidism patients, and high-dose intravenous methylprednisolone was given to ophthalmopathy patients. The libraries were constructed in a second round of multiplex PCR and then size-selected and purified. Paired-end sequencing of the libraries was performed with 100 bp reads on an Illumina HiSeq2000. Raw data were processed with SOAPnuke, discarding reads with adapters, uncalled bases, mean Phred below 15, or no exact constant-primer or identifier match. High-quality paired reads were merged with COPE v1.2.5, and unique nucleotide sequences were defined as clonotypes. MiTCR v1.1 was used to align the clonotypes against IMGT TRBV, TRBD and TRBJ reference segments. The analysis was restricted to V-J combinations with a frequency above 0.0001, which together covered 99% to 99.2% of the repertoires. A TCS score was defined as the ratio of F50 (clonal expansion) to E x V (chaos), with BLOSUM62-based TCRdist applied between CDR3 peptides within each V-J. Welch's t-statistics and random forest reduced around 520 V-J features to about 13, which were used in a naive Bayes classifier (R e1071). No statistical method was used to set the sample size in advance, and investigators knew the group allocation. TCR Vbeta CDR3 sequencing of 120 to 150 peripheral blood samples (over 40 ophthalmopathy, some 75 hyperthyroidism and some 17 progressor patients) is reported in the paper.

The chain employs TRBV4-2 and TRBJ2-1; the D gene is possibly TRBD2, with 5 bases matching. Specimen: peripheral blood mononuclear cells (PBMCs), collected at new diagnosis, from a patient treated with antithyroid drugs. This TCR derives from a woman between 18 and 29 years old with Graves disease. Donor details come from another sample of the same person, matched by shared clones. In nucleotides, the sequence is TGTGCCAGCAGCCAAGTGAGCGGTACCTCCTACAATGAGCAGTTCTTC. Its amino acids are CASSQVSGTSYNEQFF.